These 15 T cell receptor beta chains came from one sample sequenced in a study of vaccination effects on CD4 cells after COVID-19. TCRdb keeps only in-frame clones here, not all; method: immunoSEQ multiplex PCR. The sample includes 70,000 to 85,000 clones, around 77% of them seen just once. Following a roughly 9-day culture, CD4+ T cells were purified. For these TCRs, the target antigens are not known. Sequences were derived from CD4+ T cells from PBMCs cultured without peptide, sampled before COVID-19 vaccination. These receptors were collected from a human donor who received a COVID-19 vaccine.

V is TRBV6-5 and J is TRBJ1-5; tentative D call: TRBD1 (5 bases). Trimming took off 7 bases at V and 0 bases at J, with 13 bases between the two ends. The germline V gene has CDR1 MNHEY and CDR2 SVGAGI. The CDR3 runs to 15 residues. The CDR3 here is CASKTRADSNQPQHF. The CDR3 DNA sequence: TGTGCCAGCAAAACCAGGGCCGATAGCAATCAGCCCCAGCATTTT.

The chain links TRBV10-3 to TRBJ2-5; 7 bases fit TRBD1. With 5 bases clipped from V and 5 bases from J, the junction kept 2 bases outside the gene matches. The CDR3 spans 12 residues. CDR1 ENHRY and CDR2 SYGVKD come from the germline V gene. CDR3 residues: CAISMDRETQYF. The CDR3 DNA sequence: TGTGCCATCAGTATGGACAGGGAGACCCAGTACTTC.

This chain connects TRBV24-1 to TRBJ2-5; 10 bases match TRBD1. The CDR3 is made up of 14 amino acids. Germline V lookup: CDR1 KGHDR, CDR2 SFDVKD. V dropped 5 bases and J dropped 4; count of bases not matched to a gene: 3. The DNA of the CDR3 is TGTGCCACCAGTGCGACAGGGGGCCGAGAGACCCAGTACTTC. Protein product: CATSATGGRETQYF.

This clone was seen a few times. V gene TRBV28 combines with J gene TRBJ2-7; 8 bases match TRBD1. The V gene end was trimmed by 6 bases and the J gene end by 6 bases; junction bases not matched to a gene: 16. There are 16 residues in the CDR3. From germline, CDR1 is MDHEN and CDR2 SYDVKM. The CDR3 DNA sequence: TGTGCCAGCAGATCGGGGACAGGCTTAATTAGTGGCGAGCAGTACGTC. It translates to CASRSGTGLISGEQYV.

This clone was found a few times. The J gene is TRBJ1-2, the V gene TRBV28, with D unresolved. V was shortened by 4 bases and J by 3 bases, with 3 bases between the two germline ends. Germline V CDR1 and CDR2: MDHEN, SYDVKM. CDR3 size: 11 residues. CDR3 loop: CASSYYYGYTF. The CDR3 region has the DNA TGTGCCAGCAGTTACTACTATGGCTACACCTTC.

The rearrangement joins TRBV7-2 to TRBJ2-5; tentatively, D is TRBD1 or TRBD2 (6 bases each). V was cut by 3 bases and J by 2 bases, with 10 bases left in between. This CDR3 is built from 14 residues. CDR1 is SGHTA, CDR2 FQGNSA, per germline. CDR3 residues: CASSFRGRQETQYF. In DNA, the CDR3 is TGTGCCAGCAGCTTCCGGGGGCGGCAAGAGACCCAGTACTTC.

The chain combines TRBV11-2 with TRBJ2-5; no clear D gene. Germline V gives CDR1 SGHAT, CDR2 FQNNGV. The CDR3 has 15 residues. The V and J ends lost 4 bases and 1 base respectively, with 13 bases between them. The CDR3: CASSSDHNRQETQYF. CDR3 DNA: TGTGCCAGCAGCTCGGACCACAACCGCCAAGAGACCCAGTACTTC.

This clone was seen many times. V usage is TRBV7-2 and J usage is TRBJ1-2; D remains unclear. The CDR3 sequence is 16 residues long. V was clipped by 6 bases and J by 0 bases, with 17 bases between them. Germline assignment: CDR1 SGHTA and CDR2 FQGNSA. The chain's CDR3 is CASSSYEARANYGYTF. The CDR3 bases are TGTGCCAGCAGTTCTTATGAGGCCAGAGCTAACTATGGCTACACCTTC.

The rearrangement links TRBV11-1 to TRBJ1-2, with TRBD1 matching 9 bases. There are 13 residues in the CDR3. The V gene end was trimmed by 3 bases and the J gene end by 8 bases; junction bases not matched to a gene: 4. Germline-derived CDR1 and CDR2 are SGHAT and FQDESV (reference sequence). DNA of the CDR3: TGTGCCAGCAGCTTGACAGGGGGTGGCGGCTACACCTTC. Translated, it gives CASSLTGGGGYTF.

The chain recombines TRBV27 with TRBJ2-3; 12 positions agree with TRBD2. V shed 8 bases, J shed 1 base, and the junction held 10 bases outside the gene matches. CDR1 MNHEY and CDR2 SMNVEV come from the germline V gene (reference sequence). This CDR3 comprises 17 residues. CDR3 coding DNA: TGTGCCAGCCGAACTAGCGGGGGGCCGAGGGGCACAGATACGCAGTATTTT. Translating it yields CASRTSGGPRGTDTQYF.

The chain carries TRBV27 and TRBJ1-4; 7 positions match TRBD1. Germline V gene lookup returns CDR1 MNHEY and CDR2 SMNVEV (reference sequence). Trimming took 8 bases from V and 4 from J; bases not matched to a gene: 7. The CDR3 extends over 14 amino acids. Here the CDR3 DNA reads TGTGCCAGCGGTGATAGGGACAGTAATGAAAAACTGTTTTTT. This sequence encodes CASGDRDSNEKLFF.

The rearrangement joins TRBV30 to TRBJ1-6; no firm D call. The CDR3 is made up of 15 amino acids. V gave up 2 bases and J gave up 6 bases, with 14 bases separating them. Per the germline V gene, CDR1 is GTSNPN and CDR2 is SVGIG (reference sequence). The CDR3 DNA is TGTGCCTGGAGTACACCGGGCACGGGTAATTCACCCCTCCACTTT. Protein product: CAWSTPGTGNSPLHF.

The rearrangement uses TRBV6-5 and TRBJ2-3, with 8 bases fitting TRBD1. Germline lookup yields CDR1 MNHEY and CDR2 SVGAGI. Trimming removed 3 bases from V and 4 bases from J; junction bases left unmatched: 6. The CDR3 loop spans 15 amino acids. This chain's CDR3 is CASSYSQGASDTQYF. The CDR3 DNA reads TGTGCCAGCAGTTATTCCCAGGGGGCATCAGATACGCAGTATTTT.

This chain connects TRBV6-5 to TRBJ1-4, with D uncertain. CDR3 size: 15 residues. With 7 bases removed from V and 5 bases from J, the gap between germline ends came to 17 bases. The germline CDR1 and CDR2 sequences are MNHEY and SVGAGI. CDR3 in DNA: TGTGCCAGCATTATGACAACGGTTACGAATGAAAAACTGTTTTTT. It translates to CASIMTTVTNEKLFF.

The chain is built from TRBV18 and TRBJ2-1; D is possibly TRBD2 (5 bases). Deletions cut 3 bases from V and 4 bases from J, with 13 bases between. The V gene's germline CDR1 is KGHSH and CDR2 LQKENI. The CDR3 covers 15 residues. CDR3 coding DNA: TGTGCCAGCTCACCGGGAGCAATAGCTTACAATGAGCAGTTCTTC. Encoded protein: CASSPGAIAYNEQFF.